The entry below gives a single T cell receptor beta chain sequence along with its context. This clonotype was detected only a few times. There is no known antigen for this receptor. The record has no base qualities; no much larger clone is one base away. Counted from cysteine to phenylalanine, this CDR3 has 12 amino acids. Of all the DNA, just the CDR3 is kept, 36 bases in frame from base 1. Trimming removed 8 bases from V and 7 bases from J, leaving 14 bases between the germline ends. The CDR1 and CDR2 encoded by the germline V gene (reference sequence) are MNHEY and SMNVEV. This sample is part of a study of identical twins listed by TCRdb under 2016. Background on the whole study: The study deep-sequenced TCR alpha and beta repertoires from monozygotic twins, unrelated adults of various ages and cord blood to test whether fetal clonotypes persist. Replicate twin experiments were performed at different times using different library preparation protocols to rule out contamination.

The study at large found these results: In beta out-of-frame sequences, excess twin sharing was weaker, because having fewer shared sequences lowered the signal-to-noise ratio. In monozygotic twins, out-of-frame TCR alpha sharing was systematically underestimated by recombination models, although the models agreed with sharing between unrelated individuals. Because the same donors could not be followed over many years, the conclusions relied on cross-sectional statistical analysis. Compared with coincidental sharing between unrelated individuals, an excess of low generation-probability sequences was observed among out-of-frame TCR alpha sequences shared between twins. Zero-insertion analyses could be partly confounded by invariant T cells such as MAIT and iNKT, although diverse VJ usage argued against such confounding for most clonotypes. Abundant cord blood beta clonotypes had fewer insertions, young adult naive repertoires showed a similar but weaker trend, and memory repertoires showed no such trend.

Library creation used 5' RACE. The reads were generated on an Illumina HiSeq 2000. Template switching introduced a universal primer binding site; the final cDNA contained a unique molecular identifier, enabling accurate counting of TCR cDNA molecules. First-strand cDNA for TCR alpha and beta chains was synthesized from specific primers in the conserved constant-segment region. Each cDNA library was double barcoded, with a SMART-Mk sample barcode plus Illumina barcodes, to control for contamination. Two successive PCR steps introduced TruSeq adapter sequences along with Illumina sample barcodes. The Illumina HiSeq platform was used with custom primers to sequence TCR alpha and beta cDNA libraries. Turning to the authors' computational methods: MiGEC processed the raw reads to extract unique molecular identifiers, while MiXCR was used to determine the CDR3 positions. For each individual, recombination models were inferred using an EM algorithm with the repgenHMM and IGoR tools. The analysis of shared clonotypes was done with the tcR package in R, with sharing normalized by the product of cloneset sizes. Out-of-frame nonproductive sequences were analyzed to study raw recombination free of thymic and clonal selection effects. The raw public data were reprocessed by TCRdb itself: fastp quality trimming at Q25, MiXCR clonotype calling, in-frame beta chains only. Rows are unified per CDR3 protein, each entry keeping the most common DNA and genes. These V and J calls rely on TCRdb rather than the paper's analysis. This sample is represented by under 1 million distinct CDR3 sequences; approximately 13% of them were singletons. Around 1.5% of the sample is in the top ten clones.

Only healthy Caucasian donors were included. The twin cohort consisted of three pairs of female monozygotic twins, all aged roughly 18 to 29 years. Peripheral blood mononuclear cells were the source from which RNA for the TCR libraries was isolated. The same data also went into a second study, on yellow fever vaccine responses in identical twins. Per the second study: According to the authors, in identical twins the way T cells responded to vaccination appeared partly convergent and partly personalized. In the study, vaccine-responding T cell clones were precisely tracked in identical twins.

The specimen sequenced was PBMCs. This sequence originates from a woman aged 18-29 years in good health. This chain is built from TRBV27 and TRBJ2-5, and the D gene may be TRBD2, 5 bases matching. The sequenced DNA is TGTGCCAGCCGTCTCCCCGGAGGGACCCAGTACTTC. Its protein product is CASRLPGGTQYF.